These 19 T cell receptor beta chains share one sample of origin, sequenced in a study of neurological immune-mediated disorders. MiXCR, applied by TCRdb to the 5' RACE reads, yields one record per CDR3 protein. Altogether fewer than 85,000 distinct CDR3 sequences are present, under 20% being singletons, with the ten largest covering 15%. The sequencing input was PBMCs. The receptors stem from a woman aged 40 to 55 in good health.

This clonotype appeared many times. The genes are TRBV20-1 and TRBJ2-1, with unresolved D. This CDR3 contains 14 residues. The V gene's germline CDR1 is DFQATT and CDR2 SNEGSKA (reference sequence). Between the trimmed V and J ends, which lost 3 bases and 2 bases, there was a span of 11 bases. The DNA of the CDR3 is TGCAGTGCTAGGGACGGCCGAACCTACAATGAGCAGTTCTTC. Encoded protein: CSARDGRTYNEQFF.

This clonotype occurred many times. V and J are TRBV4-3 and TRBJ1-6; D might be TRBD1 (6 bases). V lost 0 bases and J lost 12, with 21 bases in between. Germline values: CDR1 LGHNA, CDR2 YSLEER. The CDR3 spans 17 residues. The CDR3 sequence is CASSQDPPQGDNLPLHF. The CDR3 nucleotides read TGCGCCAGCAGCCAAGATCCGCCACAGGGAGATAACTTACCCCTCCACTTT.

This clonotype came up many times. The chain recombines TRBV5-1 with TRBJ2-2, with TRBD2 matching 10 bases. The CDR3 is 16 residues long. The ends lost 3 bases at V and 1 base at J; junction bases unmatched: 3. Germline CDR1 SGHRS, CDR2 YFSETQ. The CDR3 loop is CASSSLAGVNTGELFF. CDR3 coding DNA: TGCGCCAGCAGCTCCCTAGCGGGGGTGAACACCGGGGAGCTGTTTTTT. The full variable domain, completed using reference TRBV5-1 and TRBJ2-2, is KAGVTQTPRYLIKTRGQQVTLSCSPISGHRSVSWYQQTPGQGLQFLFEYFSETQRNKGNFPGRFSGRQFSNSRSEMNVSTLELGDSALYLCASSSLAGVNTGELFFGEGSRLTVL.

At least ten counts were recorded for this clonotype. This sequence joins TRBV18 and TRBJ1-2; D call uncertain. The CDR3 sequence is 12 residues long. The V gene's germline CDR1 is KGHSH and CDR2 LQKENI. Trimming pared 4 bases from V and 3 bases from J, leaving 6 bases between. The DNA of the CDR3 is TGTGCCAGCTCACTACCAGACTATGGCTACACCTTC. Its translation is CASSLPDYGYTF.

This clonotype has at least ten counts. CDR3 in amino acids: CASSYRLLGSSYNEQFF. The DNA for the CDR3 is TGTGCCAGCAGCTATCGACTCCTAGGATCCTCCTACAATGAGCAGTTCTTC. The chain has TRBV5-5 and TRBJ2-1; D ambiguous. This CDR3 is 17 amino acids long. Trimming took 3 bases from V and 0 from J, leaving 16 bases between them. Looked up from germline, CDR1 is SGHKS and CDR2 is YYEKEE (reference sequence).

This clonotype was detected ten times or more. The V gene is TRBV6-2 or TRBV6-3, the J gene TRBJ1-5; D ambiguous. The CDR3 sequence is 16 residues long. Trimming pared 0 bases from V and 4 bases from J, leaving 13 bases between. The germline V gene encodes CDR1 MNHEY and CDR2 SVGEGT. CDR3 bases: TGTGCCAGCAGTTACTCACGGCAGGCGGGGAATCAGCCCCAGCATTTT. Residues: CASSYSRQAGNQPQHF.

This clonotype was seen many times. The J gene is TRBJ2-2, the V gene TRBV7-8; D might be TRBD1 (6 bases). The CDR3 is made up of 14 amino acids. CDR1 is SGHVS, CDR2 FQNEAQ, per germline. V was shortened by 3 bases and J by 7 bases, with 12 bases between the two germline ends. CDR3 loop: CASSFVGAGGELFF. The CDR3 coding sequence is TGTGCCAGCAGCTTTGTGGGGGCCGGCGGGGAGCTGTTTTTT. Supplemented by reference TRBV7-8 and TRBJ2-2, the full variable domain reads GAGVSQSPRYKVAKRGQDVALRCDPISGHVSLFWYQQALGQGPEFLTYFQNEAQLDKSGLPSDRFFAERPEGSVSTLKIQRTQQEDSAVYLCASSFVGAGGELFFGEGSRLTVL.

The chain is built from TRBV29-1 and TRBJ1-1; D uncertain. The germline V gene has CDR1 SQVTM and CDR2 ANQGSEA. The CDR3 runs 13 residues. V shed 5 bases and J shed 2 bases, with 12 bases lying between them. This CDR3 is CSVIPEANTEAFF. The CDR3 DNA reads TGCAGCGTTATACCCGAAGCCAACACTGAAGCTTTCTTT.

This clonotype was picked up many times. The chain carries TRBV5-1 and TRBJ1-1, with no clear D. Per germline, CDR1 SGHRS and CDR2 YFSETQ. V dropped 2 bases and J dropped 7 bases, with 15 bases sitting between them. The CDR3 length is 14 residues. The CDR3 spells CASSFTTEHLEAFF. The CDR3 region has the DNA TGCGCCAGCAGCTTTACAACAGAGCATCTTGAAGCTTTCTTT.

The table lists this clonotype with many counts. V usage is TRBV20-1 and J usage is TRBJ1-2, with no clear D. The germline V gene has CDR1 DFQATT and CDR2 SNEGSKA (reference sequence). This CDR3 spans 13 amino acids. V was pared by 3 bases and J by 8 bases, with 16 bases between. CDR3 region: CSASTPTQGGYTF. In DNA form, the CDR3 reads TGCAGTGCTAGCACCCCCACTCAAGGGGGCTACACCTTC.

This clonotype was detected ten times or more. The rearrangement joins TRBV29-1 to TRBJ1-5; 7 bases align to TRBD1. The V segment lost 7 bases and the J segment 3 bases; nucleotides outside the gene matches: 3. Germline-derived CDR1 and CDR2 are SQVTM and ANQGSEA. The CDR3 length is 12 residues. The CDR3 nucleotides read TGCAGCGCGGGACAGATCAATCAGCCCCAGCATTTT. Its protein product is CSAGQINQPQHF.

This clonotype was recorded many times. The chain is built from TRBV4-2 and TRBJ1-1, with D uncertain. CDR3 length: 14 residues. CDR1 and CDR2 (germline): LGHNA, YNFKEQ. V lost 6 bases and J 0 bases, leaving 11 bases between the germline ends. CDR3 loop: CASRDETMNTEAFF. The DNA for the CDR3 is TGTGCCAGCAGGGATGAGACTATGAACACTGAAGCTTTCTTT.

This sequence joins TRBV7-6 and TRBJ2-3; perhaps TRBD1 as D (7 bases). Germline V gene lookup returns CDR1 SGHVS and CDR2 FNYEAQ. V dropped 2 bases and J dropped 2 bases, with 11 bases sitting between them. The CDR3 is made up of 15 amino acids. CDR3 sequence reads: CASSLRRGATDTQYF. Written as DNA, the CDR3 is TGTGCCAGCAGCTTACGCAGGGGGGCCACAGATACGCAGTATTTT.

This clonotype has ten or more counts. CDR3 nucleotide sequence: TGCGCCAGCAGCTCGGGACTAGCGGGGGGCAATGAGCAGTTCTTC. It encodes CASSSGLAGGNEQFF. The V and J genes are TRBV5-1 and TRBJ2-1; 15 nucleotides align to TRBD2. V shed 3 bases, J shed 6 bases, and the junction held 1 base outside the gene matches. The V gene's germline CDR1 is SGHRS and CDR2 YFSETQ. CDR3 length: 15 residues.

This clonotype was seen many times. The CDR3 reads CASSLDGSSNQPQHF. CDR3 sequence (DNA): TGTGCCAGCAGCTTAGATGGGTCTAGCAATCAGCCCCAGCATTTT. The chain combines TRBV7-2 with TRBJ1-5, with D unresolved. Germline CDR1 reads SGHTA; CDR2 reads FQGNSA. The CDR3 is 15 amino acids. With 1 base removed from V and 0 bases from J, the gap between germline ends came to 7 bases.

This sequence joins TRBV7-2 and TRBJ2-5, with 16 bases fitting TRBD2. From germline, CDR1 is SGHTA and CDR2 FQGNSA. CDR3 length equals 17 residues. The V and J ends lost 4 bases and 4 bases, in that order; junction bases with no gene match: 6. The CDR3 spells CASSSPGTSGGGETQYF. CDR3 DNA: TGTGCCAGCAGCTCCCCCGGGACTAGCGGGGGGGGAGAGACCCAGTACTTC.

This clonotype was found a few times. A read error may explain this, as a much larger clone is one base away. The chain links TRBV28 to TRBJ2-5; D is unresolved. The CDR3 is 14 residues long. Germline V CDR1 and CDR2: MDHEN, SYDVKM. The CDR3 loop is CVSTGRFKGETQYF. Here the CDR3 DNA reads TGTGTCAGCACGGGCCGTTTTAAGGGAGAGACCCAGTACTTC. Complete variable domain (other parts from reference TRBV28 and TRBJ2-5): DVKVTQSSRYLVKRTGEKVFLECVQDMDHENMFWYRQDPGLGLRLIYFSYDVKMKEKGDIPEGYSVSREKKERFSLILESASTNQTSMYLCVSTGRFKGETQYFGPGTRLLVL.

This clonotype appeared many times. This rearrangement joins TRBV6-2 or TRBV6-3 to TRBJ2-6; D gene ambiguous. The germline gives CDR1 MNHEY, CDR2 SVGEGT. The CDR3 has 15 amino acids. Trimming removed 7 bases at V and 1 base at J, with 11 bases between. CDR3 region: CASKTWGSGANVLTF. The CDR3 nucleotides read TGTGCCAGCAAGACCTGGGGATCTGGGGCCAACGTCCTGACTTTC.

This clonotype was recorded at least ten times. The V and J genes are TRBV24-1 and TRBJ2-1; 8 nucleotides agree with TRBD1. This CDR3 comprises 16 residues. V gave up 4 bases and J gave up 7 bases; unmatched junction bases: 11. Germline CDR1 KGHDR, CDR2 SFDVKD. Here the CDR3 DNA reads TGTGCCACCAGTGACGCCTCAGGGGGCGCGAAGAATGAGCAGTTCTTC. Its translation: CATSDASGGAKNEQFF.